Described below is a single T cell receptor beta chain sequence and its context. What this receptor recognizes is not known. Base-call qualities are not available, and no considerably larger clone is one nucleotide away. CDR3 length: 16 amino acids, cysteine to phenylalanine. Only the CDR3 DNA stays, 48 bases, in frame from base 1. The germline ends are 17 bases apart after V is trimmed by 0 bases and J by 8 bases. As encoded in the germline V gene (reference sequence), CDR1 is LNHNV while CDR2 is YYDKDF. The cohort comprised fewer than 750 healthy bone marrow donors. At the time of sampling, every cohort member was nominally healthy, though immune exposures that went unrecorded were likely present. The donor tested CMV seropositive, placing the donor among the 250 to 300 seropositive members of the cohort. Every donor gave a peripheral blood sample, and the peripheral blood mononuclear cells from that sample were used for TCR beta sequencing. The Qiagen DNeasy Blood Extraction Kit was used to extract genomic DNA from the blood cell samples.

The method behind the library was the immunoSEQ multiplex PCR assay. For the multiplex PCR, a mixture combining 60 forward primers for TCR Vbeta segments and 13 reverse primers for TCR Jbeta segments was used. Amplification of the CDR3 region of rearranged TCR beta genes was performed with a multiplex PCR assay on genomic DNA. Amplified TCR beta libraries were sequenced as 87-base-pair reads on the Illumina HiSeq System. The authors processed their data as follows. In a later analysis, roughly 80 million unique TCR beta chains were counted across the roughly 610 repertoires, and roughly 11 million of these chains were shared by at least two donors. To remove PCR and sequencing errors, raw reads were error-corrected and collapsed into unique sequences using a nearest-neighbor algorithm that merged closely related sequences. Alignment of CDR3 sequences to IMGT reference sequences was used to assign V, D and J gene segments. For a sequence to be retained, at least a six-nucleotide match to both a V gene segment and a J gene segment was required. Rearrangements were called productive when the CDR3 lacked stop codons and stayed in frame with V and J; all others were non-productive. Following IMGT convention, CDR3 was defined as the stretch from the second conserved V-encoded cysteine up to the conserved J-encoded phenylalanine. In an earlier analysis of 550 to 650 of the donors, sequences lacking an unambiguous match to a single V gene segment were excluded. In an earlier analysis of around 600 of the donors, V segments were called functional above 56.7% productive rearrangements and were called segregating when the between-donor standard deviation exceeded 5%. A statistical classification framework was developed to diagnose cytomegalovirus status using the catalog of TCR beta chain sequences. In a later analysis, TCR nucleotide sequences were compared against IMGT/GENE-DB human TR gene sequences so that V and J genes could be assigned. Using the TCRdist pipeline, a later analysis assigned CDR3 sequences along with most-parsimonious VDJ recombination scenarios. In a later analysis, each TCR beta chain was defined by its CDR3 amino acid sequence together with its V-gene family, and reads without a unique V-gene family were excluded. In a later analysis, 450 to 600 highly shared, low-generation-probability nucleotide sequences were removed to address suspected cross-contamination and a sequencing artifact. A later analysis calculated a clonal expansion index for each public chain from normalized within-repertoire ranks of inferred template counts. In a later analysis, generation probabilities were computed with a VDJ recombination model fitted to out-of-frame rearrangements, and the resulting probabilities were checked against IGoR. In a later analysis, TCR-TCR, TCR-HLA and TCR-CMV co-occurrence was scored with hypergeometric tests, and a repertoire-size bias correction was applied to TCR pairs. In a later analysis, false discovery rates were estimated by permuting HLA or CMV assignments 20 times. In a later analysis, co-occurring TCRs were grouped using DBSCAN, and TCRdist sequence similarity was added for clustering within HLA-allele-positive subsets. Repertoires with fewer than 30,000 or more than 120,000 public chains were left out of co-occurrence clustering, as were four to six repertoires with anomalous nucleotide sharing. What TCRdb holds here is the immuneACCESS table cut down to in-frame rearrangements. Part of the clones is not present; checked against another copy, under half of the missing clones reflect an unresolved V gene, and the others are unexplained. V, J and clone size were drawn from that table, and D and trimming were deduced from the DNA. The table for this sample lists over 80,000 clones; roughly 82% of them were counted only once. Together, the top ten hold about 3.4% of the sample.

The data were obtained in a study of cytomegalovirus exposure and HLA in healthy donors (TCRdb year 2017). Study-wide context: An earlier analysis of 587 of the donors reported roughly 270 Gb of sequence data and some 120 million unique TCR beta sequences from about 179 million T cells. Class I and class II HLA loci were covered by the typing at four-digit resolution. Donor age, sex, ethnicity and CMV serostatus were compiled alongside the repertoire data. To study patterns of TCR occurrence, a later analysis re-analyzed previously published TCR beta repertoires from under 750 donors and added high-resolution HLA genotyping. The number of donors typed differed by locus, with roughly 620-640 for A, B, C, DRB1 and DQB1, over 500 for DQA1, 600 to 610 for DPA1, and around 430 for DPB1. A later genetic analysis took genome-wide SNP genotypes for 398 of the 666 donors and used that subset as a discovery cohort. In the later analysis, no new phenotypic data were used to find candidate immune exposures; instead, reliance was placed on TCR beta sequences and their occurrence across donors. Among some 400 genotyped donors of the cohort, an average of approximately 250,000 unique TCR beta nucleotide sequences were sequenced per donor, about a sixth of them non-productive. Roughly 300 gigabases of sequencing data and tens of millions of unique TCR sequences were included in an early release covering about 700 HLA-typed donors. High-throughput TCR immunosequencing, statistical association of individual TCRs with disease status, and machine learning were combined to predict cytomegalovirus infection status. Roughly 5 DR-DQ haplotypes were handled as single units for association and clustering, since linkage in the cohort was strong. The genetic ancestry cluster associated with self-reported Caucasian donors included about four fifths of the approximately 430 genotyped donors. The study was designed to test whether signatures of past pathogen exposure could be identified by cataloging public T cell receptors. Every discovery cohort repertoire had been produced on one sequencing platform. Using immunosequencing, the study profiled T cell repertoires from fewer than 850 subjects and related those repertoires to cytomegalovirus serostatus. In an earlier analysis of 500 to 650 of the donors, high-throughput TCR beta sequencing was used to judge whether each TCR beta V gene segment behaved as functional or pseudogenic. A separate validation cohort of over 95 different subjects was used in addition to the 666-subject first cohort. General conclusions and limits of the study: Compared with the roughly 700-donor mean, donors in an Asian-associated ancestry cluster had fewer N-insertions in productive TCRs, according to a later genetic analysis. In a later analysis, HLA-associated TCR beta chains showed more clonal expansion and lower generation probabilities than non-associated chains that were equally common. In both the original and validation cohorts, the classifier was reported to diagnose cytomegalovirus status with high specificity and sensitivity. In a later analysis, TCR association rates were found to vary across HLA loci, with the most associated TCRs seen for DRB1 alleles and the fewest for HLA-C alleles. In this cohort, only TCR beta chains were sequenced, and detectable features were limited by the absence of alpha or paired-chain data. According to a later analysis, parvovirus B19, influenza, CMV and Epstein-Barr virus appeared linked to several top co-occurrence clusters. A later genetic analysis associated a missense DCLRE1C variant with V-gene and J-gene trimming of TCR beta chains, and an independent cohort replicated the association. The earlier analysis of approximately 590 of the donors excluded approximately 17 rarely observed V segments, including chromosome 9 orphons, because counts were too low. HLA typing was unavailable for some donors at each locus, so association tests used only the typed subset. Broadly in line with IMGT annotations, most TCR beta V segments showed up in productive rearrangements about 87% or about 30% of the time in an earlier analysis of approximately 640 of the donors. The authors suggested that the approach could potentially be extended to other disease states and immunological phenotypes. Across donors, most TCR sequences were observed very rarely, whereas some public TCRs were present in many individuals. The study gave a list of about 160 TCR beta chains associated with cytomegalovirus. A cluster of highly shared sequence variants was judged likely to represent a technical artifact of the sequencing pipeline. Sequencing depth was assumed to be roughly uniform across donors in the presence/absence analyses, though that assumption may not hold. A few of the identified cytomegalovirus-associated TCR beta chains were confirmed in vitro to be specific for cytomegalovirus antigens. Some IMGT-functional V segments, including TRBV6-2 and TRBV6-3, could not be distinguished by the 87-base-pair reads and were therefore excluded. Linkage disequilibrium might explain the correlated functional status among segregating V segments, but an unknown experimental factor could not be excluded. A further reported finding was that TCR beta sequences accurately predicted the HLA-A and HLA-B alleles for most subjects in the first cohort. When HLA alleles, especially DR and DQ, strongly co-occurred, TCR associations were difficult to assign to individual alleles. A later analysis associated roughly 17,000 TCR beta sequences with specific HLA alleles at a false discovery rate of 0.05. According to a later analysis, most CMV-associated TCR beta chains appeared to be HLA-restricted, and the HLA associations seemed to be driven largely by CMV exposure. Immune exposure information for the cohort was limited to CMV serostatus.

The receptor was isolated from a young man in good health and CMV-seropositive. The sequencing input was PBMCs. Rearrangement joined TRBV15 to TRBJ2-1, and perhaps TRBD2 as D gene, on 6 matching bases. The base sequence is TGTGCCACCAGCAGAGAGCGGGTCGGGAGTGGGGATGAGCAGTTCTTC. Its product reads: CATSRERVGSGDEQFF.